This TCR beta chain emerged from a study of control samples from healthy donors and cancer patients. Measured with immunoSEQ multiplex PCR; TCRdb has only the in-frame clones, and not every one. The table shows 150,000 or so clones, with about 90% occurring only once. This receptor was identified in a man aged 30 to 39 in good health. Material: blood.

The chain's CDR3 is CASSSAAAGGYEQYF. Written as DNA, the CDR3 is TGTGCCAGCAGTTCAGCTGCAGCGGGAGGGTACGAGCAGTACTTC. V and J are TRBV27 and TRBJ2-7, with 10 bases identical to TRBD2. Germline V lookup: CDR1 MNHEY, CDR2 SMNVEV (reference sequence). The CDR3 sequence is 15 residues long. The J segment lost 4 bases and the V segment lost 4 bases, leaving 7 bases of the junction unmatched.